The rows below give T cell receptor beta chains drawn from one sample of a study of T cells in Graves' hyperthyroidism and ophthalmopathy. TCRdb fed the multiplex PCR reads into MiXCR, producing one record per CDR3 protein. The sample contains 200,000 to 250,000 distinct CDR3 sequences, about a sixth of which appear only once. The material sequenced was blood. These receptors all stem from a woman aged 18-29 years with Graves' ophthalmopathy. CDR3s include the opening cysteine and the closing phenylalanine or tryptophan. The order of the fields is D gene, V gene, CDR3 length, J gene, clone size, CDR3 DNA, CDR3 protein. The D gene is left open where the match is weak. Size tells how often a clone was seen (once, few, many) or the class of an expanded clone, and some rows leave it out.

>TRBD1|TRBV18|13|TRBJ1-4|NA
TGTGCCAGCTCACCACCGGGACAGGGAAAACTGTTTTTT
CASSPPGQGKLFF
>NA|TRBV30|18|TRBJ1-6|many
TGTGCCTGGAGTGTACCCTTGCAGCAGAGCTCCTATAATTCACCCCTCCACTTT
CAWSVPLQQSSYNSPLHF
>NA|TRBV5-1|19|TRBJ1-1|many
TGCGCCAGCAGCTTGGATTTGGGCAGCGATGTCTCTATGAACACTGAAGCTTTCTTT
CASSLDLGSDVSMNTEAFF
>NA|TRBV3-1|12|TRBJ2-7|many
TGTGCCAGCAGCCAAGATGTGTCAGGGCAGTACTTC
CASSQDVSGQYF
>TRBD2|TRBV11-3|17|TRBJ2-1|once
TGTGCCAGCAGCGTTGATACTAGCGGGAGCCCTTGGGATGAGCAGTTCTTC
CASSVDTSGSPWDEQFF
>NA|TRBV5-5|15|TRBJ1-2|many
TGTGCCAGCAGCTTGGAAACGGCAGGGGTCTATGGCTACACCTTC
CASSLETAGVYGYTF
>NA|TRBV2|13|TRBJ1-1|NA
TGTGCCAGCAGTGACGGTGTATACACTGAAGCTTTCTTT
CASSDGVYTEAFF
>TRBD1|TRBV28|11|TRBJ1-1|many
TGTGCCAGCAACAGGGGGATTGAAGCTTTCTTT
CASNRGIEAFF
>NA|TRBV3-1|16|TRBJ2-7|many
TGTGCCAGCAGCCGGGTTGTTTCGGGAGTCGCCTACGAGCAGTACTTC
CASSRVVSGVAYEQYF
>NA|TRBV5-8|16|TRBJ2-3|NA
TGTGCCAGCAGCTTCTTAGGGGGGAGGGATAGTCGAACGCAGTATTTT
CASSFLGGRDSRTQYF
>TRBD2|TRBV28|15|TRBJ2-3|many
TGTGCCAGCAGTTTATATACTAGCGGGGGTGATACGCAGTATTTT
CASSLYTSGGDTQYF
>TRBD2|TRBV4-1|17|TRBJ2-1|NA
TGCGCCAGCAGCTCCACGGTTCGGGAGGCCCCGGTCGGTGAGCAGTTCTTC
CASSSTVREAPVGEQFF
>NA|TRBV24-1|13|TRBJ1-2|many
TGTGCCACCAGTGCCTCACAGGGAACTGGCTACACCTTC
CATSASQGTGYTF
>TRBD1|TRBV27|15|TRBJ2-5|few
TGTGCCAGCAGTATATCCGGGACAGGGGGACGAATGTGGTACTTC
CASSISGTGGRMWYF
>NA|TRBV5-1|16|TRBJ2-1|many
TGCGCCAGCAGCTTGGCAAGTCTAGCGTTCTACAATGAGCAGTTCTTC
CASSLASLAFYNEQFF
>TRBD2|TRBV20-1|14|TRBJ2-1|NA
TGCAGTGCTACCTGGTCTAGCGGGAGGTATGAGCAGTTCTTC
CSATWSSGRYEQFF
>TRBD2|TRBV9|17|TRBJ2-3|few
TGTGCCAGCAGCGTCGGCCGTAGCGGGCCAAACACAGATACGCAGTATTTT
CASSVGRSGPNTDTQYF
>TRBD2|TRBV5-1|16|TRBJ2-3|many
TGCGCCAGCAGCTACACGACTAGCGGGAACACAGATACGCAGTATTTT
CASSYTTSGNTDTQYF
>NA|TRBV5-1|11|TRBJ2-1|many
TGCGCCAGCATGTCCGACAATGAGCAGTTCTTC
CASMSDNEQFF
>NA|TRBV20-1|15|TRBJ2-7|many
TGCAGTGCCTTTCCCTTGCAGGGGCGACGATACGAGCAGTACTTC
CSAFPLQGRRYEQYF
>TRBD2|TRBV7-9|15|TRBJ2-3|many
TGTGCCAGCAGCTTTGGCGGGGGGGGCACAGATACGCAGTATTTT
CASSFGGGGTDTQYF
>TRBD1|TRBV15|16|TRBJ1-2|many
TGTGCCACCAGCAGAGATAGGACAGGGGCCAGGTATGGCTACACCTTC
CATSRDRTGARYGYTF
>NA|TRBV2|15|TRBJ2-1|many
TGTGCCAGCAGTGAGAGGCCGGGTGATAGGGGTGAGCAGTTCTTC
CASSERPGDRGEQFF
>NA|TRBV18|14|TRBJ2-1|many
TGTGCCAGCTCACCGGAGCCAGCTTCGCATGAGCAGTTCTTC
CASSPEPASHEQFF
>NA|TRBV5-1|14|TRBJ2-7|many
TGCGCCAGCAGCCGGGGCATCCTTACCTACGAGCAGTACTTC
CASSRGILTYEQYF
>TRBD2|TRBV27|17|TRBJ2-1|many
TGTGCCAGCAGCGTCGGGACTAGGGGGGTGACATACAATGAGCAGTTCTTC
CASSVGTRGVTYNEQFF
>NA|TRBV4-1|15|TRBJ1-2|many
TGCGCCAGCAGCCAAGCAGGGTCCCATAACTATGGCTACACCTTC
CASSQAGSHNYGYTF
>TRBD2|TRBV9|15|TRBJ2-1|NA
TGTGCCAGCAGCCCGACTAGCGGGAGGAACAATGAGCAGTTCTTC
CASSPTSGRNNEQFF
>NA|TRBV24-1|13|TRBJ2-3|many
TGTGCCACCAATAGTCCTAGCACAGATACGCAGTATTTT
CATNSPSTDTQYF
>NA|TRBV20-1|14|TRBJ2-1|many
TGCAGTGCGGACAAAGCGACAGCCTACAATGAGCAGTTCTTC
CSADKATAYNEQFF
>TRBD1|TRBV9|15|TRBJ1-5|many
TGTGCCAGCAGCGTATCAGCAGGGGGAGTTCAGCCCCAGCATTTT
CASSVSAGGVQPQHF
>NA|TRBV28|13|TRBJ2-7|many
TGTGCCAGCAGGGCGGGCCCGGCCTACGAGCAGTACTTC
CASRAGPAYEQYF
>NA|TRBV3-1|15|TRBJ2-7|many
TGTGCCAGCAGCCAAAAGGGGACGTCTACCTACGAGCAGTACTTC
CASSQKGTSTYEQYF
>NA|TRBV20-1|16|TRBJ2-5|many
TGCAGTGCTAGAGCGTCGGGGGCGAGTAGGCAAGAGACCCAGTACTTC
CSARASGASRQETQYF
>NA|TRBV30|13|TRBJ1-5|few
TGTGCCTGGAGTGCGGGGGCGAATCAGCCCCAGCATTTT
CAWSAGANQPQHF
>TRBD2|TRBV4-3|15|TRBJ2-5|many
TGCGCCAGCAGCCGTAGACTAGCGGGAGACGCGACCCAGTACTTC
CASSRRLAGDATQYF
>NA|TRBV5-1|14|TRBJ2-1|many
TGCGCCAGCAGCCCGACGGGACATAGCGAAAGGGGGTTCTTC
CASSPTGHSERGFF
>TRBD1|TRBV30|13|TRBJ1-2|many
TGTGCCTGGAGTGCGGACAGGGGCGATGGCTACACCTTC
CAWSADRGDGYTF
>TRBD2|TRBV7-9|15|TRBJ2-1|NA
TGTGCCAGCAGCCACAGCGGGGGCTCCTACAATGAGCAGTTCTTC
CASSHSGGSYNEQFF
>NA|TRBV3-1|14|TRBJ1-1|many
TGTGCCAGCAGCCAAGTTCCGGGGGCGACTGAAGCTTTCTTT
CASSQVPGATEAFF
>TRBD1|TRBV11-1|15|TRBJ1-1|many
TGTGCCAGCAGCCGGGACAGCCTAATGAACACTGAAGCTTTCTTT
CASSRDSLMNTEAFF
>NA|TRBV6-6|15|TRBJ1-6|NA
TGTGCCAGCAGTTACGGAAGCTCCTATAATTCACCCCTCCACTTT
CASSYGSSYNSPLHF
>TRBD1|TRBV7-8|19|TRBJ1-6|many
TGTGCCAGCAGCTTAGTAAAAAGTCCAGGGGGAGTAAATAATTCACCCCTCCACTTT
CASSLVKSPGGVNNSPLHF
>TRBD1|TRBV13|16|TRBJ1-1|once
TGTGCCAGCAGCTGGAACCCGGGACAGATGAACACTGAAGCTTTCTTT
CASSWNPGQMNTEAFF
>NA|TRBV28|17|TRBJ2-3|NA
TGTGCCAGCACTAAAAGGCAGACGTCGGGTCCTGGAGATACGCAGTATTTT
CASTKRQTSGPGDTQYF
>TRBD1|TRBV2|18|TRBJ2-7|many
TGTGCCAGCAGTGAAAGGGGACAGGGACCCCTGAAGCCGGGCGAGCAGTACTTC
CASSERGQGPLKPGEQYF
>NA|TRBV10-3|13|TRBJ2-7|many
TGTGCCATCAGTGGGATGGTAGACTACGAGCAGTACTTC
CAISGMVDYEQYF
>TRBD2|TRBV6-5|15|TRBJ2-1|NA
TGTGCCAGCAGTTACTCCGGGGGGGTAAGCAATGAGCAGTTCTTC
CASSYSGGVSNEQFF
>TRBD2|TRBV29-1|15|TRBJ2-1|many
TGCAGCGTCTGTTTGATCGGGACCGGGAGGTATGAGCAGTTCTTC
CSVCLIGTGRYEQFF
>NA|TRBV5-6|17|TRBJ2-2|few
TGTGCCAGCAGCCCCGCCCTAATACAAGTGGGCACCGGGGAGCTGTTTTTT
CASSPALIQVGTGELFF
>NA|TRBV9|15|TRBJ2-3|many
TGTGCCAGCAGCGTAGCTGGTGGGGGCACAGATACGCAGTATTTT
CASSVAGGGTDTQYF
>TRBD1|TRBV3-1|15|TRBJ1-1|many
TGTGCCAGCAGCCCGACAGGGGGTAAGTTGACTGAAGCTTTCTTT
CASSPTGGKLTEAFF
>NA|TRBV7-8|14|TRBJ1-1|many
TGTGCCAGCAGCGGTCCGGGCTGGGGCACTGAAGCTTTCTTT
CASSGPGWGTEAFF